This T cell receptor beta chain was sequenced for a study of T cell changes during pregnancy in multiple sclerosis (dated by TCRdb to between 2019 and 2020). Concerning the study at large: The study looked at changes in the T cell repertoire across pregnancy in women with multiple sclerosis.

The library came from the immunoSEQ multiplex PCR assay. Drawn from immuneACCESS, this table holds only the in-frame rearrangements with V and J called that TCRdb kept. Clones are partly lost; checked studies trace under half to an unresolved V gene and leave the rest unexplained. This sample is represented by roughly 30,000 clones; approximately 90% of them were singletons. The top ten clonotypes cover around 7% of the sample. The count of this clone is one. The target of this receptor is not known. Per-nucleotide qualities are absent, and no much larger clonotype sits a single base away. The germline ends are 13 bases apart after V is trimmed by 2 bases and J by 2 bases. Spanning cysteine to phenylalanine, the CDR3 consists of 17 amino acids. Only the CDR3 DNA stays, 51 bases, in frame from base 1. The germline V gene (reference sequence) provides CDR1 MNHEY and CDR2 SMNVEV.

Sequencing used CD8+ T cells from peripheral blood mononuclear cells, obtained after pregnancy. The sequence links TRBV27 to TRBJ2-6; the D segment could be TRBD2, given 6 matching bases. The origin of this receptor is a female donor with multiple sclerosis, enrolled in a pregnancy study. The CDR3 corresponds to CASSLTAGPPGANVLTF. The sequenced DNA: TGTGCCAGCAGTTTAACAGCGGGCCCCCCTGGGGCCAACGTCCTGACTTTC.